What follows are 29 T cell receptor beta chains derived from one specimen sequenced in a study of tumor-infiltrating lymphocytes in localized non-small cell lung cancer. The repertoire was sequenced with immunoSEQ multiplex PCR; TCRdb's copy has only in-frame clones and lacks some. Of fewer than 8,500 clones in the sample, about 80% were seen once. Sequencing was done on a sample of uninvolved lung tissue not adjacent to the tumor. The receptors shown here come from a human donor with non-small cell lung cancer.

The V gene is TRBV6-1, the J gene TRBJ2-5, with 11 bases matching TRBD2. Unmatched junction bases numbered 12, after V lost 7 bases and J lost 14 bases. From germline, CDR1 is MNHNS and CDR2 SASEGT. The CDR3 is 13 residues long. The CDR3 bases are TGTGCCAGCATTCTCGACCCCCTAGCGGGGGGTTACTTC. It yields the protein CASILDPLAGGYF.

As to this clone: The sample carries other DNA sequences with the same CDR3. This chain connects TRBV9 to TRBJ1-3; TRBD1 might be the D (5 bases). Trimming pared 0 bases from V and 4 bases from J, leaving 8 bases between. CDR3 size: 14 residues. Germline CDR1 reads SGDLS; CDR2 reads YYNGEE. The chain's CDR3 is CASSVEGSGNTIYF. CDR3 DNA sequence: TGTGCCAGCAGCGTAGAGGGGTCCGGAAACACCATATATTTT.

The rearrangement links TRBV18 to TRBJ1-6; 8 bases map to TRBD1. The germline gives CDR1 KGHSH, CDR2 LQKENI. With 4 bases clipped from V and 4 bases from J, the junction kept 6 bases outside the gene matches. The length of the CDR3 is 16 residues. The CDR3 sequence is CASSLNTGGYNSPLHF. CDR3 nucleotide sequence: TGTGCCAGCTCACTAAATACAGGGGGTTATAATTCACCCCTCCACTTT.

The V call is TRBV7-9, the J call TRBJ2-7; D is undetermined. The length of the CDR3 is 12 residues. Germline-derived CDR1 and CDR2 are SEHNR and FQNEAQ (reference sequence). The V end lost 1 base, the J end lost 6 bases, and 7 bases lay between the germline ends. The CDR3 here is CASSLGVSEQYF. In DNA form, the CDR3 reads TGTGCCAGCAGCTTAGGCGTCAGCGAGCAGTACTTC.

This clone was detected only a few times. V gene TRBV30 combines with J gene TRBJ2-2; D is possibly TRBD1 (6 bases). This CDR3 is 15 amino acids long. CDR1 GTSNPN and CDR2 SVGIG come from the germline V gene (reference sequence). The V end lost 3 bases, the J end lost 0 bases, and 11 bases lay between the germline ends. As DNA, the CDR3 is TGTGCCTGGAGGTTAGGGGGATCGAACACCGGGGAGCTGTTTTTT. Translated: CAWRLGGSNTGELFF.

This clone is termed medium-sized. The rearrangement uses TRBV30 and TRBJ1-2; D perhaps matches TRBD1 (6 bases). The V and J ends lost 1 base and 4 bases respectively, with 10 bases between them. The CDR3 sequence is 13 residues long. CDR1 is GTSNPN and CDR2 is SVGIG in the germline V gene (reference sequence). The CDR3 sequence is CAWSGGGPYGYTF. The CDR3 coding sequence is TGTGCCTGGAGTGGTGGGGGCCCCTATGGCTACACCTTC.

In DNA form, the CDR3 reads TGCGCCAGCAGCTTACAGGACTCGAACACTGAAGCTTTCTTT. It translates to CASSLQDSNTEAFF. The chain employs TRBV5-1 and TRBJ1-1; tentatively, D is TRBD1 (5 bases). Germline CDR1 reads SGHRS; CDR2 reads YFSETQ. There are 14 residues in the CDR3. Trimming took off 2 bases at V and 1 base at J, with 9 bases between the two ends. The full variable domain, in which reference TRBV5-1 and TRBJ1-1 provide the parts outside the CDR3, is KAGVTQTPRYLIKTRGQQVTLSCSPISGHRSVSWYQQTPGQGLQFLFEYFSETQRNKGNFPGRFSGRQFSNSRSEMNVSTLELGDSALYLCASSLQDSNTEAFFGQGTRLTVV.

This clone showed up just a few times. The chain employs TRBV9 and TRBJ2-3; 9 bases line up with TRBD1. This CDR3 region has 17 residues. Germline V lookup: CDR1 SGDLS, CDR2 YYNGEE. With V trimmed by 0 bases and J by 0 bases, 5 bases remained unmatched. CDR3 sequence: CASSVEGQGLSTDTQYF. CDR3 nucleotide sequence: TGTGCCAGCAGCGTAGAGGGACAGGGTTTAAGCACAGATACGCAGTATTTT.

This chain links TRBV29-1 with TRBJ1-1; 7 bases fit TRBD1. The V gene end was trimmed by 5 bases and the J gene end by 6 bases; junction bases not matched to a gene: 6. The CDR3 has 12 amino acids. The V gene's germline CDR1 is SQVTM and CDR2 ANQGSEA. The CDR3 region has the DNA TGCAGCGTTTACCGTACAGGGGCTGAAGCTTTCTTT. Translating it yields CSVYRTGAEAFF.

A word on this clone: A junction boundary mismatches the germline segment, possibly from a read error. This chain uses TRBV7-7 with TRBJ2-1; D is undetermined. Germline CDR1 and CDR2: SSHAT and FNYEAQ (reference sequence). This CDR3 contains 14 residues. The CDR3 DNA reads as TGTGCTAGCAGCTTATCCCTGAGTCAGAATGAGCAGTTCTTC. This translates into CASSLSLSQNEQFF.

The rearrangement links TRBV9 to TRBJ2-1; D is undetermined. CDR3 length equals 13 residues. Per the germline V gene, CDR1 is SGDLS and CDR2 is YYNGEE. Trimming removed 0 bases from V and 7 bases from J, with 8 bases in between. The CDR3 here is CASSVEMGNEQFF. The CDR3 DNA sequence: TGTGCCAGCAGCGTAGAGATGGGGAATGAGCAGTTCTTC. The full variable domain, its missing parts supplied by reference TRBV9 and TRBJ2-1, is DSGVTQTPKHLITATGQRVTLRCSPRSGDLSVYWYQQSLDQGLQFLIQYYNGEERAKGNILERFSAQQFPDLHSELNLSSLELGDSALYFCASSVEMGNEQFFGPGTRLTVL.

The CDR3 sequence is CASSQVSQDTDTQYF. In DNA, the CDR3 is TGCGCCAGCAGCCAAGTAAGTCAGGACACAGATACGCAGTATTTT. The chain couples TRBV4-3 to TRBJ2-3; D uncertain. Germline V gene sequence: CDR1 LGHNA, CDR2 YSLEER. This CDR3 has 15 amino acids. Trimming removed 1 base at V and 2 bases at J, with 10 bases between.

This sequence joins TRBV7-9 and TRBJ2-7; 11 bases agree with TRBD1. In germline, CDR1 is SEHNR, CDR2 FQNEAQ (reference sequence). J gave up 4 bases and V 1 base, and 9 bases lay outside the gene matches. The CDR3 is 17 amino acids. The CDR3: CASSLVAGQGGIYEQYF. DNA of the CDR3: TGTGCCAGCAGCTTAGTTGCGGGACAGGGGGGAATATACGAGCAGTACTTC.

This sequence joins TRBV5-4 and TRBJ2-1; D is ambiguous. The V end lost 3 bases, the J end lost 8 bases, and 9 bases lay between the germline ends. The CDR3 is made up of 12 amino acids. Looked up from germline, CDR1 is SGHNT and CDR2 is YYREEE (reference sequence). CDR3 amino acids: CASSSWSDEQFF. The CDR3 DNA reads TGTGCCAGCAGCTCTTGGAGTGATGAGCAGTTCTTC.

V usage is TRBV4-1 and J usage is TRBJ1-5, with 8 bases aligning to TRBD1. The CDR3 loop spans 19 amino acids. Germline trimming cut 0 bases from V and 7 bases from J; bases unmatched to any gene: 17. Germline-derived CDR1 and CDR2 are MGHRA and YSYEKL. The CDR3 reads CASSQETSLTQGVVQPQHF. As DNA, the CDR3 is TGCGCCAGCAGCCAAGAAACATCACTTACACAGGGGGTGGTACAGCCCCAGCATTTT.

This rearrangement joins TRBV5-1 to TRBJ2-2; possibly TRBD2 for D (5 bases). The CDR3 totals 16 residues. V lost 4 bases, J lost 5 bases, and 18 bases lay in between. Germline V lookup: CDR1 SGHRS, CDR2 YFSETQ. The DNA for the CDR3 is TGCGCCAGCAGCCAACGGGGATCCCTTCGGACCGGGGAGCTGTTTTTT. Translated, it gives CASSQRGSLRTGELFF.

CDR3 loop: CASSSQGADYEQYF. CDR3 in DNA: TGCGCCAGCAGCTCTCAGGGGGCGGACTACGAGCAGTACTTC. The gene calls are TRBV5-1 and TRBJ2-7; the match to TRBD1 covers 8 bases. Germline loops: CDR1 SGHRS, CDR2 YFSETQ. V lost 3 bases to trimming and J lost 3 bases; unmatched junction nucleotides: 5. The CDR3 length is 14 residues.

This clone occurred a few times. This rearrangement joins TRBV13 to TRBJ2-7; no clear D gene. The CDR3 spans 12 residues. CDR1 PRHDT and CDR2 FYEKMQ come from the germline V gene (reference sequence). Trimming shortened V by 5 bases and J by 1 base, and 6 bases separated the two germline ends. CDR3 amino acids: CASSDESYEQYF. DNA for the CDR3: TGTGCCAGCAGCGACGAGTCCTACGAGCAGTACTTC.

This clone has only a few counts. The chain has TRBV12-5 and TRBJ2-7, with D unclear. In germline, CDR1 is LGHNT, CDR2 FRNRAP. The CDR3 contains 14 residues. V lost 4 bases, J lost 2 bases, and 12 bases lay in between. The CDR3 DNA reads as TGTGCTAGTGGTTCGGACCTTGGCACCTACGAGCAGTACTTC. This codes for CASGSDLGTYEQYF.

The rearrangement links TRBV28 to TRBJ1-6; TRBD1 matches 9 bases. Germline loops: CDR1 MDHEN, CDR2 SYDVKM. The trim removed 4 bases at V and 6 bases at J, leaving 4 bases unmatched. The CDR3 extends over 15 amino acids. As DNA, the CDR3 is TGTGCCAGCAGTTGGACAGGGGTGTCTAATTCACCCCTCCACTTT. Translated: CASSWTGVSNSPLHF.

This chain connects TRBV7-9 to TRBJ1-6; 11 bases match TRBD1. The CDR3 runs to 17 residues. J was trimmed by 1 base and V by 5 bases; bases with no gene match: 4. Looked up from germline, CDR1 is SEHNR and CDR2 is FQNEAQ (reference sequence). CDR3: CASSIGQGASYNSPLHF. Written as DNA, the CDR3 is TGTGCCAGCAGCATCGGACAGGGGGCGTCCTATAATTCACCCCTCCACTTT.

The rearrangement joins TRBV6-5 to TRBJ2-7; D unresolved. The CDR3 length is 12 residues. CDR1 and CDR2 (germline): MNHEY, SVGAGI. Between the trimmed V and J ends, which lost 7 bases and 0 bases, there was a span of 7 bases. The CDR3 DNA sequence: TGTGCCAGCAACCTTTTCTCCTACGAGCAGTACTTC. As protein: CASNLFSYEQYF.

The chain couples TRBV9 to TRBJ2-1; TRBD1 might be the D (5 bases). This CDR3 comprises 13 residues. V was shortened by 3 bases and J by 6 bases, with 10 bases between the two germline ends. Germline lookup yields CDR1 SGDLS and CDR2 YYNGEE. In DNA, the CDR3 is TGTGCCAGCAGCGCCCAGGGAACCAATGAGCAGTTCTTC. This gives the protein CASSAQGTNEQFF.

This chain uses TRBV6-5 with TRBJ2-1; D not resolved. V shed 7 bases and J shed 4 bases, with 14 bases lying between them. The germline V gene has CDR1 MNHEY and CDR2 SVGAGI. The CDR3 length is 14 residues. This CDR3 reads CASKMTYDYNEQFF. DNA of the CDR3: TGTGCCAGCAAGATGACTTATGATTACAATGAGCAGTTCTTC.

This clone was detected only a few times. The gene calls are TRBV6-1 and TRBJ1-1; the match to TRBD1 covers 8 bases. CDR1 and CDR2 from the germline V gene are MNHNS and SASEGT. The CDR3 covers 15 residues. J gave up 6 bases and V 4 bases, and 10 bases lay outside the gene matches. CDR3: CASSGHGVQGAEAFF. The DNA for the CDR3 is TGTGCCAGCAGTGGTCACGGGGTACAGGGGGCTGAAGCTTTCTTT.

The chain carries TRBV2 and TRBJ1-1; 8 nucleotides match TRBD1. V shed 6 bases and J 5 bases; nucleotides not matched to a gene: 8. CDR1 is SNHLY and CDR2 is FYNNEI in the germline V gene. CDR3 size: 14 residues. The CDR3 region is CASRTGTGYTEAFF. The DNA of the CDR3 is TGTGCCAGCAGGACCGGGACAGGATATACTGAAGCTTTCTTT.

This clone was seen a few times. The chain employs TRBV18 and TRBJ1-5; D might be TRBD1 (5 bases). Looked up from germline, CDR1 is KGHSH and CDR2 is LQKENI. Trimming cost V 4 bases and J 7 bases, with 11 bases left between them. The CDR3 contains 13 residues. Written as DNA, the CDR3 is TGTGCCAGCTCACTAGACGGGACGCAGCCCCAGCATTTT. It codes for CASSLDGTQPQHF. Together with reference TRBV18 and TRBJ1-5, the CDR3 gives the full variable domain: NAGVMQNPRHLVRRRGQEARLRCSPMKGHSHVYWYRQLPEEGLKFMVYLQKENIIDESGMPKERFSAEFPKEGPSILRIQQVVRGDSAAYFCASSLDGTQPQHFGDGTRLSIL.

The DNA for the CDR3 is TGTGCCAGCAGTGGGACAGGCTACGAGCAGTACTTC. This gives the protein CASSGTGYEQYF. The chain combines TRBV2 with TRBJ2-7, with 7 bases lining up with TRBD1. CDR3 size: 12 residues. Germline V gene sequence: CDR1 SNHLY, CDR2 FYNNEI. The ends lost 4 bases at V and 3 bases at J; junction bases unmatched: 0.

This chain joins TRBV7-3 and TRBJ1-2, with 10 bases matching TRBD1. Looked up from germline, CDR1 is SGHTA and CDR2 is FQGTGA. Losses at the gene ends were 4 bases for V and 8 bases for J; bases not matched to a gene: 7. CDR3 length: 14 residues. DNA of the CDR3: TGTGCCAGCAGCTCTGGGACAGGGGAAGGCGGCTACACCTTC. Its protein product is CASSSGTGEGGYTF.